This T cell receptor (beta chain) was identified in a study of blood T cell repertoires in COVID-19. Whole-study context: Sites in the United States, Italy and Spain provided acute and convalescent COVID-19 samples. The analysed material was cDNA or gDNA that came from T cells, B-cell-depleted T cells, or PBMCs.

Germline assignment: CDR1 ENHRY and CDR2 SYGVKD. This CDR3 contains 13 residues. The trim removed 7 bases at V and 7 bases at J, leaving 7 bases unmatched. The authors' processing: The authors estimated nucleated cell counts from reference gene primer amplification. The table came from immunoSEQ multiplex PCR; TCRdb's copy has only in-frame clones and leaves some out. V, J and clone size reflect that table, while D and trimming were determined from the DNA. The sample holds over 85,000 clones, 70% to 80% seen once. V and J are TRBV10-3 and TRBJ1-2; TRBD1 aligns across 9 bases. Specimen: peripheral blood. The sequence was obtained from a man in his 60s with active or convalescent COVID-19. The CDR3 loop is CAITLTGGSGYTF. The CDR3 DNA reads TGTGCCATCACCCTGACAGGGGGGTCTGGCTACACCTTC.